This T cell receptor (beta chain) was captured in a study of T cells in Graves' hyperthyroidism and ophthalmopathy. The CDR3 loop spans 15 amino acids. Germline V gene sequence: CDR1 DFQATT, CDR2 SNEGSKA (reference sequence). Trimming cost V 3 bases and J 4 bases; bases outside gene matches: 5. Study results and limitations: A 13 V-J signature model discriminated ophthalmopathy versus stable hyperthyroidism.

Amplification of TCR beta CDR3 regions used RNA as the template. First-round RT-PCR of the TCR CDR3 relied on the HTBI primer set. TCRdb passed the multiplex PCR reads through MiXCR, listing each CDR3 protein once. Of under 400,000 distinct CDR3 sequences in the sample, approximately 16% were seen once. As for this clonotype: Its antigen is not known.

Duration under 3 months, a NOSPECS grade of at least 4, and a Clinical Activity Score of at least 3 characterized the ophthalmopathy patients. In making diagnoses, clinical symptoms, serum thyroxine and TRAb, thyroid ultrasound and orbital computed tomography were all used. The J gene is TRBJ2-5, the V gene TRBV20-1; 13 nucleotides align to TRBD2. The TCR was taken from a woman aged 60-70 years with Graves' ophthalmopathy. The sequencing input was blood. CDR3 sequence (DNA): TGCAGTGCTAGGCCCCGGACTAGCGGGAGAGAGACCCAGTACTTC. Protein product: CSARPRTSGRETQYF.